The clone carrying this T cell receptor (beta chain) was recorded a few times. The sample comes from a study of T cells in Graves' hyperthyroidism and ophthalmopathy. Exclusion criteria comprised uncontrolled infection, other autoimmune disease, pregnancy or lactation. Researchers amplified the TCR beta CDR3 regions from RNA transcripts. When the TCR CDR3 underwent first-round RT-PCR, the HTBI primer set was used. TCRdb used MiXCR to reprocess the multiplex PCR reads, holding one entry per CDR3 protein. The repertoire holds around 700,000 distinct CDR3 sequences, roughly 20% seen once, with roughly a sixth in the top ten. The CDR3 is 14 residues long. Germline V gene sequence: CDR1 SGDLS, CDR2 YYNGEE. Trimming took off 0 bases at V and 3 bases at J, with 7 bases between the two ends.

The rearrangement uses TRBV9 and TRBJ2-1; D is uncertain. The TCR was taken from a woman aged 50 to 60 with Graves' hyperthyroidism that later progressed to Graves' ophthalmopathy. The sample was blood. The CDR3 nucleotides read TGTGCCAGCAGCGTAGGGTATAGCTACAATGAGCAGTTCTTC. Encoded protein: CASSVGYSYNEQFF.